Listed below are T cell receptor beta chains from one sample, sequenced in a study of beta chain features in type 1 diabetes. Some clones are missing from TCRdb's copy, which holds only in-frame ones; the method was immunoSEQ multiplex PCR. Among roughly 170,000 clones listed, less than 15% were seen once. The material sequenced was central memory CD4+ T cells from blood. These receptors were taken from a woman between 18 and 29 years old in good health. Each CDR3 is given with its conserved first and last residue. D genes are given only for firm matches. Clone size is given for some rows only: seen once, a few or many times, or a class if the clone is expanded.

v_gene: TRBV2; d_gene: NA; abundance: few; j_gene: TRBJ2-7; len: 15; CDR3aa: CASIEGGIESHEQYF; CDR3nt: TGTGCCAGCATTGAGGGCGGGATAGAGTCCCACGAGCAGTACTTC
v_gene: TRBV30; d_gene: NA; abundance: few; j_gene: TRBJ1-2; len: 12; CDR3aa: CAWTAYAGGYTF; CDR3nt: TGTGCCTGGACAGCATACGCGGGGGGCTACACCTTC
v_gene: TRBV7-9; d_gene: NA; abundance: NA; j_gene: TRBJ1-1; len: 13; CDR3aa: CASSFDRDTEAFF; CDR3nt: TGTGCCAGCAGCTTCGACCGGGACACTGAAGCTTTCTTT
v_gene: TRBV6-5; d_gene: NA; abundance: NA; j_gene: TRBJ1-5; len: 16; CDR3aa: CASSYKHGGVGQPQHF; CDR3nt: TGTGCCAGCAGTTACAAACATGGAGGGGTAGGTCAGCCCCAGCATTTT
v_gene: TRBV25-1; d_gene: NA; abundance: NA; j_gene: TRBJ1-5; len: 13; CDR3aa: CASSGQGSQPQHF; CDR3nt: TGTGCCAGCAGTGGGCAGGGAAGTCAGCCCCAGCATTTT
v_gene: TRBV5-1; d_gene: NA; abundance: NA; j_gene: TRBJ2-1; len: 16; CDR3aa: CASSLLGGDSYNEQFF; CDR3nt: TGCGCCAGCAGCTTGTTAGGCGGAGACTCCTACAATGAGCAGTTCTTC
v_gene: TRBV4-2; d_gene: TRBD2; abundance: few; j_gene: TRBJ2-1; len: 16; CDR3aa: CASSQGTSGVYNEQFF; CDR3nt: TGTGCCAGCAGCCAGGGGACTAGCGGGGTATACAATGAGCAGTTCTTC
v_gene: TRBV11-1; d_gene: NA; abundance: few; j_gene: TRBJ1-1; len: 12; CDR3aa: CASATLNTEAFF; CDR3nt: TGTGCCAGCGCTACGTTGAACACTGAAGCTTTCTTT
v_gene: TRBV2; d_gene: NA; abundance: few; j_gene: TRBJ1-5; len: 13; CDR3aa: CATGLGLNQPQHF; CDR3nt: TGTGCCACTGGCCTGGGCCTCAATCAGCCCCAGCATTTT
v_gene: TRBV7-2; d_gene: TRBD2; abundance: few; j_gene: TRBJ2-5; len: 14; CDR3aa: CASSLGTILETQYF; CDR3nt: TGTGCCAGCAGCTTGGGGACTATTCTTGAGACCCAGTACTTC
v_gene: TRBV29-1; d_gene: TRBD2; abundance: NA; j_gene: TRBJ2-7; len: 12; CDR3aa: CSVSTGGTEQYF; CDR3nt: TGCAGCGTTTCTACGGGGGGAACCGAGCAGTACTTC
v_gene: TRBV7-9; d_gene: NA; abundance: many; j_gene: TRBJ1-2; len: 12; CDR3aa: CASSLDSEGYTF; CDR3nt: TGTGCCAGCAGCTTAGACAGTGAAGGCTACACCTTC
v_gene: TRBV6-5; d_gene: TRBD1; abundance: once; j_gene: TRBJ2-5; len: 12; CDR3aa: CAGDRGTGAQYF; CDR3nt: TGTGCCGGAGACAGGGGAACGGGGGCCCAGTACTTC
v_gene: TRBV11-1; d_gene: NA; abundance: NA; j_gene: TRBJ1-1; len: 13; CDR3aa: CASSSDRNTEAFF; CDR3nt: TGTGCCAGCAGTTCCGACAGGAACACTGAAGCTTTCTTT
v_gene: TRBV13; d_gene: TRBD1; abundance: NA; j_gene: TRBJ2-6; len: 15; CDR3aa: CASSLDRTGANVLTF; CDR3nt: TGTGCCAGCAGCCTGGACAGGACTGGGGCCAACGTCCTGACTTTC
v_gene: TRBV7-9; d_gene: NA; abundance: NA; j_gene: TRBJ1-2; len: 17; CDR3aa: CASSLAGGSTFNYGYTF; CDR3nt: TGTGCCAGCAGCTTAGCAGGGGGTTCTACCTTCAACTATGGCTACACCTTC
v_gene: TRBV29-1; d_gene: TRBD2; abundance: NA; j_gene: TRBJ2-3; len: 15; CDR3aa: CSVMGLAGDTDTQYF; CDR3nt: TGCAGCGTTATGGGACTAGCGGGAGATACAGATACGCAGTATTTT
v_gene: TRBV30; d_gene: TRBD2; abundance: NA; j_gene: TRBJ2-7; len: 14; CDR3aa: CAWRLAGGPREQYF; CDR3nt: TGTGCCTGGAGACTAGCGGGAGGGCCTAGGGAGCAGTACTTC
v_gene: TRBV4-3; d_gene: NA; abundance: NA; j_gene: TRBJ1-3; len: 18; CDR3aa: CASSQAFGTVGSGNTIYF; CDR3nt: TGCGCCAGCAGCCAAGCCTTCGGGACTGTGGGCTCTGGAAACACCATATATTTT
v_gene: TRBV7-9; d_gene: NA; abundance: NA; j_gene: TRBJ2-3; len: 14; CDR3aa: CASSLEGGTDTQYF; CDR3nt: TGTGCCAGCAGCTTAGAAGGGGGCACAGATACGCAGTATTTT
v_gene: TRBV5-1; d_gene: NA; abundance: NA; j_gene: TRBJ1-2; len: 15; CDR3aa: CASSLVGRDGYGYTF; CDR3nt: TGCGCCAGCAGCTTGGTTGGCAGGGATGGCTATGGCTACACCTTC
v_gene: TRBV5-1; d_gene: NA; abundance: NA; j_gene: TRBJ1-3; len: 15; CDR3aa: CASSVGGTPGNTIYF; CDR3nt: TGCGCCAGCAGCGTTGGCGGGACGCCCGGAAACACCATATATTTT
v_gene: TRBV7-8; d_gene: NA; abundance: NA; j_gene: TRBJ1-2; len: 15; CDR3aa: CASSLGREPLYGYTF; CDR3nt: TGTGCCAGCAGCTTAGGCAGGGAACCTCTCTATGGCTACACCTTC
v_gene: TRBV18; d_gene: TRBD1; abundance: NA; j_gene: TRBJ1-2; len: 15; CDR3aa: CASSPEGTETYGYTF; CDR3nt: TGTGCCAGCTCACCAGAGGGGACAGAGACCTATGGCTACACCTTC
v_gene: TRBV7-9; d_gene: NA; abundance: many; j_gene: TRBJ2-5; len: 12; CDR3aa: CASSLPRETQYF; CDR3nt: TGTGCCAGCAGCTTACCGAGGGAGACCCAGTACTTC
v_gene: TRBV15; d_gene: TRBD2; abundance: few; j_gene: TRBJ2-5; len: 17; CDR3aa: CATSRGGQTSAQETQYF; CDR3nt: TGTGCCACCAGCAGAGGAGGCCAAACTAGCGCCCAAGAGACCCAGTACTTC
v_gene: TRBV30; d_gene: TRBD1; abundance: few; j_gene: TRBJ1-2; len: 13; CDR3aa: CAWRTGGTYGYTF; CDR3nt: TGTGCCTGGAGAACAGGGGGTACCTATGGCTACACCTTC
v_gene: TRBV18; d_gene: TRBD1; abundance: few; j_gene: TRBJ2-7; len: 14; CDR3aa: CASSPGQSSYEQYF; CDR3nt: TGTGCCAGCTCGCCGGGACAGTCCTCCTACGAGCAGTACTTC
v_gene: TRBV7-9; d_gene: NA; abundance: few; j_gene: TRBJ1-5; len: 14; CDR3aa: CASSLLGPTQPQHF; CDR3nt: TGTGCCAGCAGCTTATTGGGGCCCACTCAGCCCCAGCATTTT
v_gene: TRBV7-9; d_gene: TRBD2; abundance: NA; j_gene: TRBJ2-1; len: 16; CDR3aa: CASSRPQSGSLNEQFF; CDR3nt: TGTGCCAGCAGCCGGCCACAGAGCGGGAGCCTGAATGAGCAGTTCTTC
v_gene: TRBV14; d_gene: NA; abundance: NA; j_gene: TRBJ1-2; len: 17; CDR3aa: CASSQDLSLGSNYGYTF; CDR3nt: TGTGCCAGCAGCCAAGATCTTTCACTGGGCAGCAACTATGGCTACACCTTC
v_gene: TRBV10-3; d_gene: NA; abundance: few; j_gene: TRBJ1-1; len: 13; CDR3aa: CAISEGGNTEAFF; CDR3nt: TGTGCCATCAGTGAGGGAGGAAACACTGAAGCTTTCTTT
v_gene: TRBV5-6; d_gene: NA; abundance: few; j_gene: TRBJ2-7; len: 12; CDR3aa: CASSLGGKAQYF; CDR3nt: TGTGCCAGCAGCTTGGGAGGGAAGGCGCAGTACTTC
v_gene: TRBV28; d_gene: TRBD1; abundance: NA; j_gene: TRBJ1-1; len: 14; CDR3aa: CASRPGQIYTEAFF; CDR3nt: TGTGCCAGCAGGCCGGGACAGATCTACACTGAAGCTTTCTTT
v_gene: TRBV30; d_gene: TRBD1; abundance: NA; j_gene: TRBJ1-2; len: 14; CDR3aa: CAWSVRDRNYGYTF; CDR3nt: TGTGCCTGGAGTGTAAGGGACAGGAACTATGGCTACACCTTC
v_gene: TRBV21-1; d_gene: NA; abundance: few; j_gene: TRBJ2-7; len: 15; CDR3aa: CASSKCGTGIYEQYF; CDR3nt: TGTGCCAGCAGCAAATGTGGGACAGGGATTTACGAGCAGTACTTC
v_gene: TRBV5-1; d_gene: TRBD2; abundance: NA; j_gene: TRBJ2-3; len: 14; CDR3aa: CASSTGLAADTQYF; CDR3nt: TGCGCCAGCAGCACCGGACTAGCTGCAGATACGCAGTATTTT
v_gene: TRBV9; d_gene: TRBD1; abundance: NA; j_gene: TRBJ1-2; len: 15; CDR3aa: CASSAGKEGQYGYTF; CDR3nt: TGTGCCAGCAGCGCCGGGAAGGAGGGACAGTATGGCTACACCTTC
v_gene: TRBV18; d_gene: NA; abundance: few; j_gene: TRBJ2-7; len: 16; CDR3aa: CASSPPGRGMGGEQYF; CDR3nt: TGTGCCAGCTCACCACCGGGCAGGGGAATGGGTGGCGAGCAGTACTTC
v_gene: TRBV5-1; d_gene: NA; abundance: NA; j_gene: TRBJ2-3; len: 15; CDR3aa: CASTSFTSRTDTQYF; CDR3nt: TGCGCCAGCACCTCCTTTACTAGCAGGACAGATACGCAGTATTTT
v_gene: TRBV25-1; d_gene: TRBD2; abundance: few; j_gene: TRBJ2-3; len: 15; CDR3aa: CASSLAGTSTDTQYF; CDR3nt: TGTGCCAGCAGCCTAGCGGGGACTAGCACAGATACGCAGTATTTT
v_gene: TRBV7-8; d_gene: NA; abundance: NA; j_gene: TRBJ2-3; len: 15; CDR3aa: CASSLGASGADTQYF; CDR3nt: TGTGCCAGCAGCTTAGGGGCCAGCGGAGCAGATACGCAGTATTTT
v_gene: TRBV7-3; d_gene: TRBD1; abundance: few; j_gene: TRBJ1-1; len: 13; CDR3aa: CASSSGGVAEAFF; CDR3nt: TGTGCCAGCAGCTCAGGGGGCGTCGCTGAAGCTTTCTTT
v_gene: TRBV28; d_gene: NA; abundance: few; j_gene: TRBJ2-1; len: 19; CDR3aa: CASSLYASYSTDEYNEQFF; CDR3nt: TGTGCCAGCAGTTTATACGCTAGTTACTCTACCGACGAATACAATGAGCAGTTCTTC
v_gene: TRBV7-8; d_gene: NA; abundance: NA; j_gene: TRBJ2-1; len: 19; CDR3aa: CASSLASTNTLASYNEQFF; CDR3nt: TGTGCCAGCAGCTTAGCATCGACCAATACCCTAGCCTCCTACAATGAGCAGTTCTTC
v_gene: TRBV5-1; d_gene: TRBD2; abundance: few; j_gene: TRBJ2-2; len: 15; CDR3aa: CASSPSGRATGELFF; CDR3nt: TGCGCCAGCAGCCCTAGCGGGAGGGCCACCGGGGAGCTGTTTTTT
v_gene: TRBV7-8; d_gene: NA; abundance: NA; j_gene: TRBJ1-4; len: 15; CDR3aa: CASSLVPGSNEKLFF; CDR3nt: TGTGCCAGCAGCTTAGTTCCGGGGTCTAATGAAAAACTGTTTTTT
v_gene: TRBV7-8; d_gene: TRBD1; abundance: few; j_gene: TRBJ2-7; len: 14; CDR3aa: CASSRTTGANEQYF; CDR3nt: TGTGCCAGCAGCCGTACGACAGGGGCGAACGAGCAGTACTTC
v_gene: TRBV7-9; d_gene: TRBD1; abundance: NA; j_gene: TRBJ1-2; len: 15; CDR3aa: CASNLLQGTGYGYTF; CDR3nt: TGTGCCAGCAACCTCTTACAGGGGACAGGGTATGGCTACACCTTC
v_gene: TRBV5-6; d_gene: TRBD2; abundance: NA; j_gene: TRBJ2-2; len: 18; CDR3aa: CASSLDPSGISSTGELFF; CDR3nt: TGTGCCAGCAGCTTGGATCCTAGCGGGATATCGTCCACCGGGGAGCTGTTTTTT
v_gene: TRBV19; d_gene: NA; abundance: NA; j_gene: TRBJ1-3; len: 13; CDR3aa: CASKGTGGNTIYF; CDR3nt: TGTGCCAGTAAGGGAACGGGAGGAAACACCATATATTTT
v_gene: TRBV10-3; d_gene: NA; abundance: few; j_gene: TRBJ2-2; len: 14; CDR3aa: CAISEQVNTGELFF; CDR3nt: TGTGCCATCAGTGAGCAGGTGAACACCGGGGAGCTGTTTTTT
v_gene: TRBV5-1; d_gene: NA; abundance: NA; j_gene: TRBJ1-5; len: 15; CDR3aa: CASREDLRSNQPQHF; CDR3nt: TGCGCCAGCAGGGAAGATCTCAGGAGCAATCAGCCCCAGCATTTT
v_gene: TRBV4-3; d_gene: NA; abundance: few; j_gene: TRBJ1-2; len: 13; CDR3aa: CASSQEGGLGYTF; CDR3nt: TGCGCCAGCAGCCAAGAAGGAGGACTCGGCTACACCTTC
v_gene: TRBV19; d_gene: TRBD2; abundance: few; j_gene: TRBJ2-5; len: 15; CDR3aa: CASSIISGRWETQYF; CDR3nt: TGTGCCAGTAGTATAATTAGCGGGAGATGGGAGACCCAGTACTTC
v_gene: TRBV28; d_gene: TRBD2; abundance: NA; j_gene: TRBJ2-4; len: 17; CDR3aa: CASSPPPGLAKKNIQYF; CDR3nt: TGTGCCAGCAGTCCCCCCCCCGGACTAGCGAAAAAAAACATTCAGTACTTC
v_gene: TRBV7-9; d_gene: NA; abundance: NA; j_gene: TRBJ2-3; len: 17; CDR3aa: CASSPDSGDSRKDTQYF; CDR3nt: TGTGCCAGCAGTCCTGACTCGGGGGACAGTAGGAAGGATACGCAGTATTTT
v_gene: TRBV4-2; d_gene: TRBD2; abundance: NA; j_gene: TRBJ2-1; len: 15; CDR3aa: CASSQDGTSGREQFF; CDR3nt: TGTGCCAGCAGCCAAGACGGGACTAGCGGGAGAGAGCAGTTCTTC